This TCR beta chain was retrieved from a study of cytomegalovirus exposure and HLA in healthy donors. Study outcomes and limitations: Later work showed greater clonal expansion in HLA-associated TCR beta chains than in equally common others.

Comments on this clone: Its antigen is currently unknown.

The CDR3 has 13 residues. The germline V gene encodes CDR1 MGHRA and CDR2 YSYEKL. V lost 1 base, J lost 5 bases, and 9 bases lay in between. Primers: 60 Vbeta forward and 13 Jbeta reverse. Some clones are missing from TCRdb's copy, which holds only in-frame ones; the method was immunoSEQ multiplex PCR. The table shows around 300,000 clones, with around 65% occurring only once. Sample: PBMCs. This TCR was sampled from a female donor in good health and CMV-seronegative. This rearrangement joins TRBV4-1 to TRBJ2-7; D is uncertain. CDR3 nucleotides: TGCGCCAGCAGCCAAGTTTACAAAGACGAGCAGTACTTC. Translation gives CASSQVYKDEQYF.